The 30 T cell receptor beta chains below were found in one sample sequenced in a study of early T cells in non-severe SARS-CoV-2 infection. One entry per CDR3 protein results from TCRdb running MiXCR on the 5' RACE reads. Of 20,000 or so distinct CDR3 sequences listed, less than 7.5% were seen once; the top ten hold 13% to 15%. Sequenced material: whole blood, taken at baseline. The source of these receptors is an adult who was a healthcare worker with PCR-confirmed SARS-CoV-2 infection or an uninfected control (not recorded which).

The CDR3 sequence is CASSPAPRKETTF. CDR3 sequence (DNA): TGTGCCAGCAGCCCGGCCCCCCGTAAAGAGACCACCTTC. The chain combines TRBV7-3 with TRBJ1-2; D uncertain. CDR3 length: 13 amino acids. Germline CDR1 is SGHTA and CDR2 is FQGTGA. The ends were cut back, 5 bases at V and 13 bases at J, with 20 bases in the middle.

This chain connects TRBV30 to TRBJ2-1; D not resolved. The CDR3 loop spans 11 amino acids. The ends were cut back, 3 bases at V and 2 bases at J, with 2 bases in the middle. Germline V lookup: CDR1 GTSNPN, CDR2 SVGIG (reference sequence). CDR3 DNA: TGTGCCTGGAGAGCCTACAATGAGCAGTTCTTC. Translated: CAWRAYNEQFF.

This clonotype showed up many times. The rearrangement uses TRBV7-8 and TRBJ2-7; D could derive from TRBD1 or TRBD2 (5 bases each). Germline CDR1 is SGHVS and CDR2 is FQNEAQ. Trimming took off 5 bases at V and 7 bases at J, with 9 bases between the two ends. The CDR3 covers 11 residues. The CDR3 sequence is CASSPRGEQYF. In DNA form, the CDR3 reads TGTGCCAGCAGCCCGAGGGGTGAGCAGTACTTC. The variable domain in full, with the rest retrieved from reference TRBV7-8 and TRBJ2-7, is GAGVSQSPRYKVAKRGQDVALRCDPISGHVSLFWYQQALGQGPEFLTYFQNEAQLDKSGLPSDRFFAERPEGSVSTLKIQRTQQEDSAVYLCASSPRGEQYFGPGTRLTVT.

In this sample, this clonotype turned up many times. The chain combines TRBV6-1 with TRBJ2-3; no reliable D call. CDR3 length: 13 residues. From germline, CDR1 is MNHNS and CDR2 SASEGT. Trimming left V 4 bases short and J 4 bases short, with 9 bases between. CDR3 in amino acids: CASSVGPPDTQYF. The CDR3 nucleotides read TGTGCCAGCAGTGTTGGGCCGCCAGATACGCAGTATTTT.

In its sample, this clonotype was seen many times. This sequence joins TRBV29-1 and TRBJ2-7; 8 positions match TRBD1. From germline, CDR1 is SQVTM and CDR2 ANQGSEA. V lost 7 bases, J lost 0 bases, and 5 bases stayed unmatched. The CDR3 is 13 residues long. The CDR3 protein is CSARQGSSYEQYF. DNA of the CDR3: TGCAGCGCTCGACAGGGGAGCTCCTACGAGCAGTACTTC.

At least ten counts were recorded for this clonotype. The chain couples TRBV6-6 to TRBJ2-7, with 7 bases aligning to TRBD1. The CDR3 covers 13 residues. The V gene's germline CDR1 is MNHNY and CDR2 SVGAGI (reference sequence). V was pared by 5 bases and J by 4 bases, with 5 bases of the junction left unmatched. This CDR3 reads CASSQDRKYEQYF. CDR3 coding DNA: TGTGCCAGCAGTCAGGACAGGAAATACGAGCAGTACTTC.

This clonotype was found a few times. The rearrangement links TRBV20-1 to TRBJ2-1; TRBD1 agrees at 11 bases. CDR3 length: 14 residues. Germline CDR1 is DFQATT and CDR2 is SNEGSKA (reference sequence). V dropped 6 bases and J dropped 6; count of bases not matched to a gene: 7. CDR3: CSAGTGGFSNEQFF. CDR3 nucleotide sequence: TGCAGTGCAGGGACAGGGGGGTTTAGCAATGAGCAGTTCTTC.

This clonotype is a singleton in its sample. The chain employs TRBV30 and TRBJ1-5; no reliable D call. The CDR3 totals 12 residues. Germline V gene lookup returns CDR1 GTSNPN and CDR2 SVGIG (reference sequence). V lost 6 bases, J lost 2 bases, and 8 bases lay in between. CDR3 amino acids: CACREGNQPQHF. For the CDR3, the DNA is TGTGCCTGTAGGGAGGGCAATCAGCCCCAGCATTTT.

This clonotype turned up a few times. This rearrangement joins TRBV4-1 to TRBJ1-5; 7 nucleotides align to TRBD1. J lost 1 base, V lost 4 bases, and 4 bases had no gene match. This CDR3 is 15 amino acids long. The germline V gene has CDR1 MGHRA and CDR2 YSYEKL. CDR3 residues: CASSRTGVSNQPQHF. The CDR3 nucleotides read TGCGCCAGCAGCCGTACAGGGGTGAGCAATCAGCCCCAGCATTTT.

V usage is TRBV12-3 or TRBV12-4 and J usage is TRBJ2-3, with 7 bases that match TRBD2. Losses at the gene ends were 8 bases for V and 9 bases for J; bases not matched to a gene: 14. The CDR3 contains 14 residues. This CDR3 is CASGRRDGEGTQYF. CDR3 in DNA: TGTGCCAGCGGCCGCCGGGACGGGGAGGGAACGCAGTATTTT.

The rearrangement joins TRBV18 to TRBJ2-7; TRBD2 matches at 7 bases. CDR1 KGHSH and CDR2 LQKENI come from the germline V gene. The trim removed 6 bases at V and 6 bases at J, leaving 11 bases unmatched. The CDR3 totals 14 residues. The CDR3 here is CASSLDRLASEQYF. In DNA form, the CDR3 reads TGTGCCAGCTCCCTCGACCGACTAGCTTCCGAGCAGTACTTC.

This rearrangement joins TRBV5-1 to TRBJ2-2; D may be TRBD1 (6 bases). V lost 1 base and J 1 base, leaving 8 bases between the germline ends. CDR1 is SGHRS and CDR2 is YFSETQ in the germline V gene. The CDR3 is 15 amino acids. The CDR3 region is CASSLQGLNTGELFF. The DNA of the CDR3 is TGCGCCAGCAGCTTGCAGGGGCTGAACACCGGGGAGCTGTTTTTT.

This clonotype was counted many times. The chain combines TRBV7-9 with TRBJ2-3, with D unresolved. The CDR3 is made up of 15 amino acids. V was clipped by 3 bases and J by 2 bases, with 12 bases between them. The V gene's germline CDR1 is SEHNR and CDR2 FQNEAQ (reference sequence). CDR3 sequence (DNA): TGTGCCAGCAGCTTCTTTGGAACCAACACAGATACGCAGTATTTT. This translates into CASSFFGTNTDTQYF.

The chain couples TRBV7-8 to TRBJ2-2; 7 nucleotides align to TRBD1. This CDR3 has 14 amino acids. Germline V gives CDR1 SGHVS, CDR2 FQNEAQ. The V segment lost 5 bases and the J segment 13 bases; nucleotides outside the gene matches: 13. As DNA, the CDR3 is TGTGCCAGCAGCCTAACCGGGACAGCCCCGCCGCTGTTTTTT. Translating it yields CASSLTGTAPPLFF.

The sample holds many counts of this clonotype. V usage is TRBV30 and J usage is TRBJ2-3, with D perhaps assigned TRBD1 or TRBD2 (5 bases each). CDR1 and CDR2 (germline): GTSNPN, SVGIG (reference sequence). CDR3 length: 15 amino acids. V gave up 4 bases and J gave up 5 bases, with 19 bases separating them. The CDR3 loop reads CAWKIRDGMKDTQYF. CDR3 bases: TGTGCCTGGAAAATCCGGGACGGGATGAAAGATACGCAGTATTTT.

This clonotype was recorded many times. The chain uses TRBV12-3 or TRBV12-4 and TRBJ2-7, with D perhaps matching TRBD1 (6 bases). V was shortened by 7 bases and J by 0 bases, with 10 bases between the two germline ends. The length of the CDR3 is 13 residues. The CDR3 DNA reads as TGTGCCAGCACCTGGGACAACTCCTACGAGCAGTACTTC. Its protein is CASTWDNSYEQYF.

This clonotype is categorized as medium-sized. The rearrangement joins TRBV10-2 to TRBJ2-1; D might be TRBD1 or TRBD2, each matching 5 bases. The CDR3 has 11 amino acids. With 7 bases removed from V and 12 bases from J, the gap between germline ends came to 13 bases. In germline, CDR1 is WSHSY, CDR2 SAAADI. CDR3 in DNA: TGCGCCAGCAAAGAGGGGAGAGTGCAGTTCTTC. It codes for CASKEGRVQFF.

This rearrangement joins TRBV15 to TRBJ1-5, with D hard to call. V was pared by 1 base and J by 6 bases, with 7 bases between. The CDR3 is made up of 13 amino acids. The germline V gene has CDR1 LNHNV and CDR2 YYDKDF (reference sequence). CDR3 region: CATSRAGSQPQHF. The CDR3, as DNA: TGTGCCACCAGCAGAGCGGGTAGTCAGCCCCAGCATTTT. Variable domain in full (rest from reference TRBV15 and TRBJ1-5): DAMVIQNPRYQVTQFGKPVTLSCSQTLNHNVMYWYQQKSSQAPKLLFHYYDKDFNNEADTPDNFQSRRPNTSFCFLDIRSPGLGDTAMYLCATSRAGSQPQHFGDGTRLSIL.

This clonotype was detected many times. CDR3 protein: CSAKDVLNTEAFF. The CDR3 bases are TGCAGTGCTAAAGATGTGCTGAACACTGAAGCTTTCTTT. The chain is built from TRBV20-1 and TRBJ1-1; D remains unclear. V was trimmed by 4 bases and J by 0 bases, leaving 9 bases between them. CDR1 and CDR2 (germline): DFQATT, SNEGSKA (reference sequence). The CDR3 is 13 residues long.

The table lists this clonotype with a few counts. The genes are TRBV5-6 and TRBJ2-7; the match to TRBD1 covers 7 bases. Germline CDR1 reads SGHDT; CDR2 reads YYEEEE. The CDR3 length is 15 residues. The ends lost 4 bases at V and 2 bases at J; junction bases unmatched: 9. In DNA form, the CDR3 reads TGTGCCAGCAGCCCTTGGGGGACAGAGGCCTACGAGCAGTACTTC. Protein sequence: CASSPWGTEAYEQYF.

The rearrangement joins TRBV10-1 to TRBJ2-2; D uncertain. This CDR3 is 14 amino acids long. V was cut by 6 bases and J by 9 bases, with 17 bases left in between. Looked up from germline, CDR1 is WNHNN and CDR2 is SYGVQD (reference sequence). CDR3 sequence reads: CASSPGPVARELFF. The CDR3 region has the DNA TGCGCCAGCAGCCCCGGGCCGGTTGCAAGGGAGCTGTTTTTT.

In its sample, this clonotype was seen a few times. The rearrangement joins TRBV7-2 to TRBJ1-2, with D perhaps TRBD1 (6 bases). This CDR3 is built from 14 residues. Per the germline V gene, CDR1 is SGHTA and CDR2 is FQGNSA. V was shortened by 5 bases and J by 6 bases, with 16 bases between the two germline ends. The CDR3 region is CASSTRQAGDGYTF. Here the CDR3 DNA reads TGTGCCAGCAGCACCCGACAGGCCGGGGATGGCTACACCTTC.

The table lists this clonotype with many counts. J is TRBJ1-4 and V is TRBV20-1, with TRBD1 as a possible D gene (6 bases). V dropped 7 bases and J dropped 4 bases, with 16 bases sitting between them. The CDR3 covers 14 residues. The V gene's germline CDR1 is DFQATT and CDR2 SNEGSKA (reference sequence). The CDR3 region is CSVSQGGGNEKLFF. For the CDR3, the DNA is TGCAGTGTTTCACAAGGGGGGGGTAATGAAAAACTGTTTTTT.

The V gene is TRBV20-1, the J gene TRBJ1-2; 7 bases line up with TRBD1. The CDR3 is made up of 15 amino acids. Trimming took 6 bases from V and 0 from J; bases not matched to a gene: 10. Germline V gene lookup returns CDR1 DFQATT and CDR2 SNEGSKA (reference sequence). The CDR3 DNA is TGCAGTGCCGCCCGGGGACAGACAGCTAACTATGGCTACACCTTC. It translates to CSAARGQTANYGYTF.

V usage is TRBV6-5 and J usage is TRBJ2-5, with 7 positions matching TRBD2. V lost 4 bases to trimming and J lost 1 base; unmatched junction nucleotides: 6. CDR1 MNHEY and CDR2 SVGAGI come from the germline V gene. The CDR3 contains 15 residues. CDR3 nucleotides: TGTGCCAGCAGTTCCATCGGGGGGTCCCAAGAGACCCAGTACTTC. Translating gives CASSSIGGSQETQYF.

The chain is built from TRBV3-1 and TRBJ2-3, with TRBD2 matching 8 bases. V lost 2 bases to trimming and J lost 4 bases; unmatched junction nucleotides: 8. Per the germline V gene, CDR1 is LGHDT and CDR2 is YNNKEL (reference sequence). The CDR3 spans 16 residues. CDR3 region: CASSQSPGGVADTQYF. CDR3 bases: TGTGCCAGCAGCCAAAGCCCCGGGGGGGTGGCAGATACGCAGTATTTT.

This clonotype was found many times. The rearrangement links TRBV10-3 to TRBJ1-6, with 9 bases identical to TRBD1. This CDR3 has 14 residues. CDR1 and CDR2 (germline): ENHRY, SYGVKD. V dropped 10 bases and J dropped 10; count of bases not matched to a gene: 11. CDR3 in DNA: TGTGCCACCTCGGACAGGGGTTTAGGGTCACCCCTCCACTTT. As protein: CATSDRGLGSPLHF.

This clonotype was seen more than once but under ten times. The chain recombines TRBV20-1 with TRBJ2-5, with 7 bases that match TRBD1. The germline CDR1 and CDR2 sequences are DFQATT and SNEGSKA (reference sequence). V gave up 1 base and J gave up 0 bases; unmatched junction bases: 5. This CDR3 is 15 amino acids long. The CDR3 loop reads CSARGEQGNQETQYF. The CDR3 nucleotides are TGCAGTGCTAGAGGGGAACAGGGGAACCAAGAGACCCAGTACTTC.

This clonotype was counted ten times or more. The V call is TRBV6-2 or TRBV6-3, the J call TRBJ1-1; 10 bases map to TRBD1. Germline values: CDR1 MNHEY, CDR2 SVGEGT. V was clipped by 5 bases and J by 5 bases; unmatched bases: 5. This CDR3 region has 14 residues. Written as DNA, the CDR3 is TGTGCCAGCAGTCAGACAGGGGGCTGGACTGAAGCTTTCTTT. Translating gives CASSQTGGWTEAFF.

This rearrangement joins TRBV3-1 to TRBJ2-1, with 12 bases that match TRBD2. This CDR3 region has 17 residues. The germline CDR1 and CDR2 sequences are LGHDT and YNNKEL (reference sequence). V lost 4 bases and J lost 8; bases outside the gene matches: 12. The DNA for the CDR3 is TGTGCCAGCAGCCGCAAGTCTAGCGGGGGGGCTGGGTATGAGCAGTTCTTC. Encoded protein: CASSRKSSGGAGYEQFF.